Many counts were recorded for the clone carrying this T cell receptor beta chain. Its antigen is currently unknown. MiXCR was run by TCRdb on the multiplex PCR reads, yielding one entry per CDR3 protein. Of 15,000 to 20,000 distinct CDR3 sequences in the sample, 45% were seen once. The source of the sample is a study of breast tumors, draining lymph nodes, adjacent tissues. Findings of the study overall: The lymph node origin of tumor T cells was framed as consistent with a hypothesis, not demonstrated. Tumor TCR diversity was below lymph nodes but above nontumor tissue. Compared with basal-like, luminal-like tumors shared significantly more repertoire with nontumor tissue. Most tumor T cells seemingly derive from lymph node, then expand in tumor.

This CDR3 comprises 13 residues. Deletions cut 6 bases from V and 1 base from J, with 9 bases between. Germline CDR1 reads MNHNS; CDR2 reads SASEGT. Sequencing input: tumor-adjacent breast tissue. The clonotype was recovered from a female donor with breast cancer. Some clones in this sample may be carry-over from other donors' samples. The J gene is TRBJ1-1, the V gene TRBV6-1; D not resolved. The CDR3 sequence: CASRERKNTEAFF. In DNA, the CDR3 is TGTGCCAGCAGGGAACGGAAGAACACTGAAGCTTTCTTT.